This T cell receptor (beta chain) originates from a study of blood T cell repertoires in COVID-19. The germline CDR1 and CDR2 sequences are LNHNV and YYDKDF (reference sequence). With 1 base removed from V and 3 bases from J, the gap between germline ends came to 9 bases. This CDR3 comprises 14 residues. Per the original methods: Scientists estimated how many nucleated cells there were by amplifying reference gene primers. Assay used: immunoSEQ multiplex PCR; TCRdb lists only in-frame clones, some missing. The DNA was the basis for D and trimming; V, J and clone size are from that table. The profile shows 250,000 to 300,000 clones, 91% of them singletons. One Seattle source followed patients from active infection through their disease course.

This clonotype originated in a woman in her 30s with COVID-19, enrolled during active disease. The rearrangement links TRBV15 to TRBJ1-1; maybe TRBD1 (6 bases). Sequencing was carried out using peripheral blood. For the CDR3, the DNA is TGTGCCACCAGCAGAGGAACAGGGTACACTGAAGCTTTCTTT. This codes for CATSRGTGYTEAFF. The whole variable domain, remainder taken from reference TRBV15 and TRBJ1-1, is DAMVIQNPRYQVTQFGKPVTLSCSQTLNHNVMYWYQQKSSQAPKLLFHYYDKDFNNEADTPDNFQSRRPNTSFCFLDIRSPGLGDTAMYLCATSRGTGYTEAFFGQGTRLTVV.